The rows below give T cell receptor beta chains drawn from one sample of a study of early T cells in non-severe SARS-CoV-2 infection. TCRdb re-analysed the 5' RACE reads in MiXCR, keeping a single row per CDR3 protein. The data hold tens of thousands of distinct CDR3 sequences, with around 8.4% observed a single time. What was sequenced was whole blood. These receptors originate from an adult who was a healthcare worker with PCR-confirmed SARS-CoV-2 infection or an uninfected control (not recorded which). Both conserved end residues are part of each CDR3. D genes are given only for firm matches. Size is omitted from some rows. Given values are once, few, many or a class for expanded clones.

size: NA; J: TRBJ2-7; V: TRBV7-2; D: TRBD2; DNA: TGTGCCAGCAGCCCCTCACCGACTAGCGGGGGCTACGAGCAGTACTTC; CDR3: CASSPSPTSGGYEQYF
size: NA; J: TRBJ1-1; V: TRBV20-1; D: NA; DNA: TGCAGTGCCCAGACCCCGGGGGGTGTCACTGAAGCTTTCTTT; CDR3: CSAQTPGGVTEAFF
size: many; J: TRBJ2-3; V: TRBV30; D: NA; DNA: TGTGCCTGGAGGAGGTGGCAGGGGCGCGATACGCAGTATTTT; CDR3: CAWRRWQGRDTQYF
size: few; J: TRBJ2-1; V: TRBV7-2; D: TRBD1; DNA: TGTGCCAGCAGCTCGACAGGGTATGTGGGTGAGCAGTTCTTC; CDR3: CASSSTGYVGEQFF
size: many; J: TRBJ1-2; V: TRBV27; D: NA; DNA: TGTGCCAGCAGCCCAGCGGGTCTAATCTGGGGCTACACCTTC; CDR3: CASSPAGLIWGYTF
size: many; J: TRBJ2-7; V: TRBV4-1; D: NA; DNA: TGCGCCAGCAGCTTTAGAACCGTCGCGGATAGGGGAATCCACGAGCAGTACTTC; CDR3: CASSFRTVADRGIHEQYF
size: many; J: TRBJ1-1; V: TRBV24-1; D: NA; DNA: TGTGCCACCAGCAAGGACGGTTTGAACACTGAAGCTTTCTTT; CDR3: CATSKDGLNTEAFF
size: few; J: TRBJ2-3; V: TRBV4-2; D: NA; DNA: TGTGCCAGCAGCCAAGGACCGTCAGATACGCAGTATTTT; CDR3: CASSQGPSDTQYF
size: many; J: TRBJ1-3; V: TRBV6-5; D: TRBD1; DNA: TGTGCCAGCAGTCAGGGGGCGAGAGGAAACACCATATATTTT; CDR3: CASSQGARGNTIYF
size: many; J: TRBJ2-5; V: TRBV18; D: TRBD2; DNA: TGTGCCAGCTCACCAGCTGGACTAGCGGAAAAAGAGACCCAGTACTTC; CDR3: CASSPAGLAEKETQYF
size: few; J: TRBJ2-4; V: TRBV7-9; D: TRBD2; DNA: TGTGCCAGCAGCTTCGGGAGGGGATACATTCAGTACTTC; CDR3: CASSFGRGYIQYF
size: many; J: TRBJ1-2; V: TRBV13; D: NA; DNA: TGTGCCAGCAGCTTAACAGGGAACTATGGCTACACCTTC; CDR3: CASSLTGNYGYTF
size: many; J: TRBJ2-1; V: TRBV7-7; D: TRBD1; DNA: TGTGCCAGCAGCGAAGCAGGGGGCCATGAGCAGTTCTTC; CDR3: CASSEAGGHEQFF
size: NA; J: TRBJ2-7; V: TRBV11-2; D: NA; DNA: TGTGCCAGCAGCTTAATGGGGGCTAGCGTCTACGAGCAGTACTTC; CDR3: CASSLMGASVYEQYF
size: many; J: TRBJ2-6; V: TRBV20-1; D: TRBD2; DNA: TGCAGTGCAACTAGCGGGGACTCTGGGGCCAACGTCCTGACTTTC; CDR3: CSATSGDSGANVLTF
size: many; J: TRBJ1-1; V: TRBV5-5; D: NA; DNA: TGTGCCAGCAGCTCCGGGACAACGGTTGAAGCTTTCTTT; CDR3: CASSSGTTVEAFF
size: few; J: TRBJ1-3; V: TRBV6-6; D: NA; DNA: TGTGCCAGCAGTCCCCTCTCAGAAAACACCATATATTTT; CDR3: CASSPLSENTIYF
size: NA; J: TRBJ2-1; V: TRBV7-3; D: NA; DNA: TGTGCCAGCAGCCCCGCCGGGGCTAATGAGCAGTTCTTC; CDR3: CASSPAGANEQFF
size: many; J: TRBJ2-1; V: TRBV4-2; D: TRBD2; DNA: TGTGCCAGCAGCCAAGCGCTAGCGGGGGGTAACTACAATGAGCAGTTCTTC; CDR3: CASSQALAGGNYNEQFF
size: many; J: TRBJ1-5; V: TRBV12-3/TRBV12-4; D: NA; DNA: TGTGCCAGCAGTTTTACTCAATCGCCCCAGCATTTT; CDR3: CASSFTQSPQHF
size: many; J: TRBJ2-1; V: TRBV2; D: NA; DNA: TGTGCCAGCAGCAGAGGGGGGGCAAGTGAGCAGTTCTTC; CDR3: CASSRGGASEQFF
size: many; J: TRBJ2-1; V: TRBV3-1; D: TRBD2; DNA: TGTGCCAGCAGCCAAGCAGCGGGGGGCTTCAATGAGCAGTTCTTC; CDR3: CASSQAAGGFNEQFF
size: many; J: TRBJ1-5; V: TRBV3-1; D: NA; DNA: TGTGCCAGCAGCCTAGGGGATCAGCCCCAGCATTTT; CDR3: CASSLGDQPQHF
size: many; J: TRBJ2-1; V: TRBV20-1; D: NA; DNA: TGCAGTGCTATGAGGGGCCTATCCTACAATGAGCAGTTCTTC; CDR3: CSAMRGLSYNEQFF
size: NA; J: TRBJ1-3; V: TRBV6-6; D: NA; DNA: TGTGCCAGCACCCCCCGCGAGGGCTCTGGAAACACCATATATTTT; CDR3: CASTPREGSGNTIYF
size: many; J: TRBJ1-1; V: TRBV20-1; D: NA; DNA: TGCAGTGCTAGAGATCGGACGGCTGTGAACACTGAAGCTTTCTTT; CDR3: CSARDRTAVNTEAFF
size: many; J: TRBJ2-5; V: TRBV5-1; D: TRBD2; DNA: TGCGCCAGCAGCTTGAAGACTAGCGGGATAGAGACCCAGTACTTC; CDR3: CASSLKTSGIETQYF
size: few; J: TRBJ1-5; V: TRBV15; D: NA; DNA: TGTGCCACCAGCAGAGTGAGAGGTAGCAATCAGCCCCAGCATTTT; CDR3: CATSRVRGSNQPQHF
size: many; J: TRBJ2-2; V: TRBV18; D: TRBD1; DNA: TGTGCCAGCTCACTGACAGGGGCTAGCGCCGGGGAGCTGTTTTTT; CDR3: CASSLTGASAGELFF
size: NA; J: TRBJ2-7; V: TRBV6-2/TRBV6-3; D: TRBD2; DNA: TGTGCCAGCAGTTGGGTAGCGGGAGGGGTCTACGAGCAGTACTTC; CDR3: CASSWVAGGVYEQYF
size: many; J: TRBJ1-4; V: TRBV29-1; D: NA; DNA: TGCAGCGCCGCCGCTGGCAGAACTAATGAAAAACTGTTTTTT; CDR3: CSAAAGRTNEKLFF
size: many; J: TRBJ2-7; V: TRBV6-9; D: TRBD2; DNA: TGTGCCAGCGGATCTAGCGGGAGGCGGTCCTACGAGCAGTACTTC; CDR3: CASGSSGRRSYEQYF
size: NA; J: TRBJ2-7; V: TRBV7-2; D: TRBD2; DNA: TGTGCCAGCAGCCGTTCACTAGCGCCCTCCTACGAGCAGTACTTC; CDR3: CASSRSLAPSYEQYF
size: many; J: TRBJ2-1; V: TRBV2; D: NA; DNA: TGTGCCACAACAGGGAGCTCCTACAATGAGCAGTTCTTC; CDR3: CATTGSSYNEQFF
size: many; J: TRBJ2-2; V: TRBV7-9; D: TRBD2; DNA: TGTGCCAGCAGCGCCCATCCTCGGACTAGCGGGAGCAATCAGAACACCGGGGAGCTGTTTTTT; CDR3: CASSAHPRTSGSNQNTGELFF
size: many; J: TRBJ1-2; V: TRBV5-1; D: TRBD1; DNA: TGCGCCAGCAGCTTGGGGCAGGGGGCGCGGTCGACCTATGGCTACACCTTC; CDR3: CASSLGQGARSTYGYTF
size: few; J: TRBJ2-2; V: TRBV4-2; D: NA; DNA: TGTGCCAGCAGCCTAACCCGGGGGCGAACCGGGGAGCTGTTTTTT; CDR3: CASSLTRGRTGELFF
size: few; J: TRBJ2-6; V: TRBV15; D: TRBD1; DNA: TGTGCCACCAGCAGCCACCACAGGGGGTTCGTGGCCAACGTCCTGACTTTC; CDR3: CATSSHHRGFVANVLTF
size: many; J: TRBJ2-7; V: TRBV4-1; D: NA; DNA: TGCGCCAGCAGCAGGGGTCCGGGTGACGCCGTGTCCTACGAGCAGTACTTC; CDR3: CASSRGPGDAVSYEQYF